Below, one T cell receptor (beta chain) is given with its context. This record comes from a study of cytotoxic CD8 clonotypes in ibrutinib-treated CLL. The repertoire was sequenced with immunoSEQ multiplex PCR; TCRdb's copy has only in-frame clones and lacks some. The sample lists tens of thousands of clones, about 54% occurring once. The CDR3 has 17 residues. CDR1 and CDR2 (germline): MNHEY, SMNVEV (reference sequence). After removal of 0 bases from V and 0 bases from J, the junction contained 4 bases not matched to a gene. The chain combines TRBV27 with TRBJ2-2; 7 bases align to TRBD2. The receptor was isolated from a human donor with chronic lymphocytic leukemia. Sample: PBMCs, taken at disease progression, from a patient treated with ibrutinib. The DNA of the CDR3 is TGTGCCAGCAGTTTATCTAGCGGGCGGACGAACACCGGGGAGCTGTTTTTT. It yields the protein CASSLSSGRTNTGELFF.